These 28 T cell receptor beta chains share one sample of origin, sequenced in a study of CD8 T cells in ankylosing spondylitis. MiXCR was run by TCRdb on the 5' RACE reads, yielding one entry per CDR3 protein. The table records some 220,000 distinct CDR3 sequences, about 10% of them present only once. The source material was blood, either unsorted or a sorted T cell fraction (not recorded which). These receptors originate from a male donor with ankylosing spondylitis or in good health (not recorded which).

In its sample, this clonotype was seen many times. The chain couples TRBV7-2 to TRBJ2-3; D not resolved. The germline V and J ends were trimmed by 1 base and 1 base, with 9 bases remaining between them. CDR3 length: 15 residues. The germline V gene encodes CDR1 SGHTA and CDR2 FQGNSA. The CDR3 sequence: CASSLVGWGTDTQYF. The DNA of the CDR3 is TGTGCCAGCAGCTTAGTTGGATGGGGCACAGATACGCAGTATTTT. The entire variable domain, with the rest obtained from reference TRBV7-2 and TRBJ2-3, is as follows: GAGVSQSPSNKVTEKGKDVELRCDPISGHTALYWYRQSLGQGLEFLIYFQGNSAPDKSGLPSDRFSAERTGGSVSTLTIQRTQQEDSAVYLCASSLVGWGTDTQYFGPGTRLTVL.

There are many counts of this clonotype. The V gene is TRBV2, the J gene TRBJ2-2; no reliable D call. The CDR3 has 15 amino acids. The germline gives CDR1 SNHLY, CDR2 FYNNEI. Trimming stripped 0 bases from V and 3 bases from J, with 8 bases between. As DNA, the CDR3 is TGTGCCAGCAGTGAAGCGGACGTGTACACCGGGGAGCTGTTTTTT. This translates into CASSEADVYTGELFF.

In this sample, this clonotype turned up a few times. V and J are TRBV2 and TRBJ2-7; D gene ambiguous. The ends were cut back, 8 bases at V and 1 base at J, with 12 bases in the middle. CDR1 and CDR2 (germline): SNHLY, FYNNEI. The CDR3 has 13 residues. CDR3 coding DNA: TGTGCCAGCCAAACCGACGGTTCCTACGAGCAGTACTTC. Its translation is CASQTDGSYEQYF.

At least ten counts were recorded for this clonotype. The V and J genes are TRBV6-5 and TRBJ2-5, with TRBD1 as a possible D gene (5 bases). Trimming took off 7 bases at V and 4 bases at J, with 10 bases between the two ends. There are 12 residues in the CDR3. The germline gives CDR1 MNHEY, CDR2 SVGAGI. The CDR3 loop is CASTRTGETQYF. The DNA for the CDR3 is TGTGCCAGCACCCGTACAGGAGAGACCCAGTACTTC.

In this sample, this clonotype turned up many times. This rearrangement joins TRBV7-2 to TRBJ2-3; 8 nucleotides match TRBD2. Germline V gives CDR1 SGHTA, CDR2 FQGNSA. This CDR3 region has 14 residues. The V segment lost 10 bases and the J segment 5 bases; nucleotides outside the gene matches: 11. CDR3 loop: CAILGGLARDTQYF. The CDR3 DNA sequence: TGTGCCATCCTTGGCGGACTAGCCAGAGATACGCAGTATTTT.

This clonotype was seen at least ten times. The rearrangement joins TRBV25-1 to TRBJ2-2; 8 positions agree with TRBD2. Germline V gene lookup returns CDR1 MGHDK and CDR2 SYGVNS. There are 16 residues in the CDR3. Trimming removed 3 bases from V and 8 bases from J; junction bases left unmatched: 11. DNA for the CDR3: TGTGCCAGCAGTGACTCCGCTAGCGGGCTCCGGGGGGAGCTGTTTTTT. This sequence encodes CASSDSASGLRGELFF.

The sample holds a few counts of this clonotype. A read error may be the cause here, since a much bigger clone is one base away. V and J are TRBV5-6 and TRBJ2-7; 7 nucleotides match TRBD1. CDR1 is SGHDT, CDR2 YYEEEE, per germline. The CDR3 has 12 amino acids. Here the CDR3 DNA reads TGTGCCTGCAGCTTAGGGGGCACGGAGCAGTACTTC. The encoded protein is CACSLGGTEQYF.

This clonotype occurred many times. This chain uses TRBV10-3 with TRBJ1-6; 7 bases line up with TRBD1. The CDR3 has 14 amino acids. V lost 10 bases, J lost 5 bases, and 8 bases stayed unmatched. Germline CDR1 ENHRY, CDR2 SYGVKD. CDR3 coding DNA: TGTGCCACCACAGGGGACGGAAATAATTCACCCCTCCACTTT. Residues: CATTGDGNNSPLHF.

The table lists this clonotype with many counts. The V gene is TRBV20-1, the J gene TRBJ2-3; 8 bases align to TRBD2. CDR3 length: 16 amino acids. Trimming took 6 bases from V and 0 from J; bases not matched to a gene: 11. From germline, CDR1 is DFQATT and CDR2 SNEGSKA (reference sequence). The DNA for the CDR3 is TGCAGTGCCTCCCATGGGCGGGGGGCCAGCACAGATACGCAGTATTTT. As protein: CSASHGRGASTDTQYF.

This clonotype was observed many times. V usage is TRBV6-5 and J usage is TRBJ2-1; TRBD2 is a possible D gene (5 bases). Germline V gene data show CDR1 as MNHEY and CDR2 as SVGAGI. The CDR3 sequence is 16 residues long. The V gene lost 2 bases and the J gene lost 4 bases, with 15 bases spanning the gap. The CDR3 is CASSYLAGLGYNEQFF. DNA for the CDR3: TGTGCCAGCAGTTACCTGGCGGGCTTGGGGTACAATGAGCAGTTCTTC.

V usage is TRBV20-1 and J usage is TRBJ1-2; no definite D call. The V end lost 0 bases, the J end lost 0 bases, and 17 bases lay between the germline ends. This CDR3 region has 17 residues. Germline assignment: CDR1 DFQATT and CDR2 SNEGSKA (reference sequence). The chain's CDR3 is CSARDPRNRAANYGYTF. The CDR3 DNA follows: TGCAGTGCTAGAGATCCCCGAAACCGGGCAGCTAACTATGGCTACACCTTC.

This clonotype was detected many times. The chain joins TRBV3-1 to TRBJ2-3; 11 positions agree with TRBD2. Germline-derived CDR1 and CDR2 are LGHDT and YNNKEL (reference sequence). V lost 0 bases to trimming and J lost 1 base; unmatched junction nucleotides: 3. The CDR3 contains 17 residues. The CDR3 DNA follows: TGTGCCAGCAGCCAAGATTCGGGACTAGCGGGCACAGATACGCAGTATTTT. As protein: CASSQDSGLAGTDTQYF.

This clonotype has at least ten counts. The chain couples TRBV25-1 to TRBJ2-1, with D possibly matching TRBD2 (6 bases). The CDR3 totals 15 residues. Trimming cost V 8 bases and J 8 bases, with 22 bases left between them. Looked up from germline, CDR1 is MGHDK and CDR2 is SYGVNS. DNA of the CDR3: TGTGCCAGCGGGGGGACTCAAACCCGAGGCTATGAGCAGTTCTTC. Its translation: CASGGTQTRGYEQFF.

As for this clonotype: It may be a read error: a sequence one base away is much more abundant. DNA of the CDR3: TGTGCCGCCAGCAGAGATTCCCCCGGGACAGGGAAAACTGAAGCTTTCTTT. This codes for CAASRDSPGTGKTEAFF. The chain couples TRBV15 to TRBJ1-1; 9 positions match TRBD1. Germline assignment: CDR1 LNHNV and CDR2 YYDKDF (reference sequence). CDR3 length: 17 residues.

V gene TRBV5-6 combines with J gene TRBJ1-1; no definite D call. V was cut by 7 bases and J by 0 bases, with 13 bases left in between. CDR1 and CDR2 from the germline V gene are SGHDT and YYEEEE. This CDR3 region has 14 residues. The CDR3 loop is CASGPGRVNTEAFF. CDR3 DNA: TGTGCCAGCGGCCCCGGACGGGTGAACACTGAAGCTTTCTTT.

This clonotype was seen many times. Mismatch with germline at one junction end may stem from a read error. CDR3 sequence: CASRLGVNTEAFF. CDR3 sequence (DNA): TGTGCCAGCAGGTTAGGGGTTAACACTGAAGCTTTCTTT. V usage is TRBV12-3 or TRBV12-4 and J usage is TRBJ1-1, with D perhaps TRBD1 (5 bases). The CDR3 loop spans 13 amino acids.

This clonotype was counted many times. The rearrangement uses TRBV2 and TRBJ2-7; D is possibly TRBD1 (6 bases). Deletions cut 3 bases from V and 3 bases from J, with 12 bases between. Per germline, CDR1 SNHLY and CDR2 FYNNEI. This CDR3 spans 14 amino acids. This CDR3 is CASSDSGQSYEQYF. Written as DNA, the CDR3 is TGTGCCAGCAGTGACTCAGGACAGAGCTACGAGCAGTACTTC.

This clonotype was observed a few times. The genes are TRBV7-9 and TRBJ1-1; D unresolved. With 0 bases removed from V and 8 bases from J, the gap between germline ends came to 13 bases. This CDR3 comprises 14 residues. The germline V gene has CDR1 SEHNR and CDR2 FQNEAQ (reference sequence). The CDR3 reads CASSLASGRQEAFF. DNA for the CDR3: TGTGCCAGCAGCTTAGCGTCCGGCAGGCAGGAAGCTTTCTTT.

This clonotype was observed a handful of times. Here the CDR3 DNA reads TGTGCCAGCAGCCGACCTATGAATTCACCCCTCCACTTT. The encoded protein is CASSRPMNSPLHF. This chain links TRBV7-2 with TRBJ1-6, with D hard to call. V lost 5 bases and J 7 bases, leaving 9 bases between the germline ends. This CDR3 contains 13 residues. CDR1 and CDR2 (germline): SGHTA, FQGNSA.

This clonotype was recorded many times. The chain is built from TRBV7-8 and TRBJ2-3, with D tentatively TRBD1 (6 bases). V shed 5 bases and J shed 5 bases, with 14 bases lying between them. Looked up from germline, CDR1 is SGHVS and CDR2 is FQNEAQ. There are 14 residues in the CDR3. CDR3 nucleotide sequence: TGTGCCAGCAGCAATCGACAGGCCGTAGATACGCAGTATTTT. It specifies CASSNRQAVDTQYF.

This clonotype was observed a few times. The chain links TRBV7-9 to TRBJ2-4, with D uncertain. CDR1 is SEHNR, CDR2 FQNEAQ, per germline (reference sequence). The CDR3 is made up of 14 amino acids. V was cut by 5 bases and J by 2 bases, with 10 bases left in between. CDR3 DNA: TGTGCCAGCAGCCTCTCGCTCTCCAAAAACATTCAGTACTTC. It specifies CASSLSLSKNIQYF.

About this clonotype itself: Given a much more abundant clone one base away, this may be a read error. It is likely a read error, because the conserved phenylalanine at the end of the CDR3 is missing. The CDR3 DNA is TGTGCCAGCAGCTCAGGGGGTCGACGCACAGATACGCAGTATCTT. It translates to CASSSGGRRTDTQYL. The J gene is TRBJ2-3, the V gene TRBV7-8, with TRBD1 identical over 7 bases. V lost 4 bases, J lost 1 base, and 5 bases stayed unmatched. The V gene's germline CDR1 is SGHVS and CDR2 FQNEAQ. This CDR3 spans 15 amino acids.

This clonotype was recorded at least ten times. The chain joins TRBV4-2 to TRBJ2-3, with D maybe TRBD2 (7 bases). CDR3 length equals 15 residues. V lost 3 bases and J 3 bases, leaving 13 bases between the germline ends. Germline lookup yields CDR1 LGHNA and CDR2 YNFKEQ. CDR3 protein: CASSHWAGATDTQYF. In nucleotides, the CDR3 is TGTGCCAGCAGCCATTGGGCGGGGGCAACAGATACGCAGTATTTT.

This clonotype was counted a few times. The chain recombines TRBV7-9 with TRBJ2-3; D gene ambiguous. Per the germline V gene, CDR1 is SEHNR and CDR2 is FQNEAQ (reference sequence). V lost 1 base to trimming and J lost 3 bases, with 11 bases between them. This CDR3 spans 15 amino acids. The CDR3 DNA is TGTGCCAGCAGCTTAGGGACGGTCTATACAGATACGCAGTATTTT. Translating gives CASSLGTVYTDTQYF.

The chain joins TRBV30 to TRBJ2-7; D tentatively reads TRBD1 or TRBD2 (6 bases each). CDR1 is GTSNPN and CDR2 is SVGIG in the germline V gene (reference sequence). Trimming removed 0 bases from V and 9 bases from J, with 9 bases in between. This CDR3 contains 11 residues. The DNA of the CDR3 is TGTGCCTGGAGTGTGGGGGGCCGGCAGTACTTC. Translated, it gives CAWSVGGRQYF.

This clonotype was picked up many times. This rearrangement joins TRBV5-1 to TRBJ2-2, with D tentatively TRBD1 (6 bases). Germline loops: CDR1 SGHRS, CDR2 YFSETQ. The CDR3 extends over 15 amino acids. Trimming pared 5 bases from V and 1 base from J, leaving 12 bases between. The CDR3 region has the DNA TGCGCCAGCAGACTACAGGGCGAGAACACCGGGGAGCTGTTTTTT. This gives the protein CASRLQGENTGELFF.

This clonotype appeared many times. V usage is TRBV7-2 and J usage is TRBJ1-1, with TRBD1 identical over 9 bases. The junction had 10 bases not matched to a gene; V was cut back by 5 bases and J by 6 bases. In germline, CDR1 is SGHTA, CDR2 FQGNSA. This CDR3 has 15 residues. The CDR3 bases are TGTGCCAGCAGCACGATACAGGGGGCAGGCGCTGAAGCTTTCTTT. This gives the protein CASSTIQGAGAEAFF.

This clonotype was counted only a few times. The J gene is TRBJ2-1, the V gene TRBV5-1, with 10 bases matching TRBD2. CDR1 is SGHRS and CDR2 is YFSETQ in the germline V gene. Germline trimming cut 0 bases from V and 8 bases from J; bases unmatched to any gene: 11. The CDR3 runs 17 residues. The CDR3: CASSLGRASGSFYEQFF. The CDR3 nucleotides are TGCGCCAGCAGCTTGGGGCGGGCTAGCGGGAGTTTTTATGAGCAGTTCTTC.